These T cell receptor beta chains were read from a single sample in a study of control samples from healthy donors and cancer patients. Sequenced by immunoSEQ multiplex PCR; TCRdb stores in-frame clones only, minus some. This sample has 100,000 to 150,000 clones, with around nine tenths found just once. The sequencing sample was made of blood. These receptors originate from a man younger than 30 in good health. Each CDR3 is given with its conserved first and last residue.

j_gene	v_gene	CDR3aa
TRBJ2-2	TRBV11-2	CASRIPGQSTGELFF
TRBJ2-1	TRBV7-8	CASRDRMANEQFF
TRBJ2-1	TRBV19	CASSIRGQGLAGPNEQFF
TRBJ1-1	TRBV29-1	CSASRVANTEAFF
TRBJ2-1	TRBV5-1	CASSLEGTGNEQFF
TRBJ1-1	TRBV7-9	CASSLAGRQGRNTEAFF
TRBJ2-1	TRBV7-9	CASSPSIGGRNEQFF
TRBJ1-3	TRBV7-8	CASGVWGGNTIYF
TRBJ1-6	TRBV7-9	CASSLGPGADTLHF
TRBJ1-3	TRBV6-5	CASSYSWYSGNTIYF
TRBJ2-4	TRBV4-3	CASSQGQGDANIQYF
TRBJ2-1	TRBV6-4	CASRSGPEQFF
TRBJ1-6	TRBV9	CASGGGYNSPLHF
TRBJ1-2	TRBV28	CASSEQGLGYGYTF
TRBJ2-7	TRBV28	CASSLSLSGTGEQYF
TRBJ2-7	TRBV4-1	CASSQEGRDSYEQYF
TRBJ2-7	TRBV28	CASSFSLAGLSYEQYF
TRBJ1-6	TRBV6-4	CASSDSYRAGSPLHF
TRBJ2-2	TRBV7-9	CASSIGQGNTGELFF
TRBJ2-2	TRBV11-3	CASSLASTGNTGELFF
TRBJ1-2	TRBV19	CASSNSGEYGYTF
TRBJ1-2	TRBV29-1	CSVETRDSAIYGYTF